These 29 T cell receptor beta chains were all obtained from the same sample, sequenced in a study of cytomegalovirus exposure and HLA in healthy donors. The study ran its PCR with 60 Vbeta and 13 Jbeta primers. Assay: immunoSEQ multiplex PCR; the TCRdb copy retains only in-frame clones and omits some. The sample shows about 140,000 clones, 65% to 85% of them seen only once. The sequencing sample was made of PBMCs. All receptors derive from a woman in her 40s in good health and CMV-seropositive.

This sequence joins TRBV28 and TRBJ1-2, with TRBD1 matching over 9 bases. CDR3 length: 16 amino acids. The V gene end was trimmed by 5 bases and the J gene end by 4 bases; junction bases not matched to a gene: 11. Germline values: CDR1 MDHEN, CDR2 SYDVKM. The CDR3 DNA follows: TGTGCCAGCAGTCCCCAACGGACAGGGGATCGCTATGGCTACACCTTC. Residues: CASSPQRTGDRYGYTF.

The rearrangement joins TRBV27 to TRBJ2-7; 7 positions match TRBD2. Germline CDR1 reads MNHEY; CDR2 reads SMNVEV (reference sequence). V shed 1 base and J 6 bases; nucleotides not matched to a gene: 6. This CDR3 has 14 amino acids. CDR3 sequence (DNA): TGTGCCAGCAGTTTATTGGGACTACTGCCCGAGCAGTACTTC. Its translation is CASSLLGLLPEQYF.

The V and J genes are TRBV7-9 and TRBJ1-2; tentatively, D is TRBD1 (6 bases). Germline CDR1 SEHNR, CDR2 FQNEAQ (reference sequence). Trimming shortened V by 4 bases and J by 0 bases, and 15 bases separated the two germline ends. The CDR3 runs to 16 residues. CDR3 protein: CASSSGGGRANYGYTF. The CDR3 DNA is TGTGCCAGCAGCTCCGGGGGGGGCAGAGCTAACTATGGCTACACCTTC.

The gene calls are TRBV5-5 and TRBJ2-4, with 9 bases identical to TRBD1. V shed 3 bases and J 2 bases; nucleotides not matched to a gene: 15. Germline V gives CDR1 SGHKS, CDR2 YYEKEE (reference sequence). CDR3 length equals 19 residues. CDR3: CASSSLNRDRVSSKNIQYF. In DNA form, the CDR3 reads TGTGCCAGCAGCTCCCTCAACCGGGACAGGGTTTCTTCCAAAAACATTCAGTACTTC.

V and J are TRBV19 and TRBJ2-2; 9 nucleotides line up with TRBD1. V was pared by 9 bases and J by 6 bases, with 11 bases of the junction left unmatched. This CDR3 region has 15 residues. Germline assignment: CDR1 LNHDA and CDR2 SQIVND (reference sequence). The CDR3 reads CASGLPGQGPGELFF. In DNA, the CDR3 is TGTGCCAGCGGTCTGCCGGGACAGGGACCCGGGGAGCTGTTTTTT.

The rearrangement links TRBV7-2 to TRBJ2-7; TRBD2 matches 12 bases. CDR3 length equals 18 residues. Germline V gene data show CDR1 as SGHTA and CDR2 as FQGNSA. The V segment lost 0 bases and the J segment 2 bases; nucleotides outside the gene matches: 8. In DNA form, the CDR3 reads TGTGCCAGCAGCTTAGCGGGGGGGGCTAGCGGGAGGGCCTACGAGCAGTACTTC. It specifies CASSLAGGASGRAYEQYF.

The chain carries TRBV27 and TRBJ2-3; 8 nucleotides agree with TRBD2. In germline, CDR1 is MNHEY, CDR2 SMNVEV (reference sequence). The CDR3 covers 14 residues. With V trimmed by 0 bases and J by 4 bases, 0 bases remained unmatched. CDR3 DNA: TGTGCCAGCAGTTTATCGCGGGGGGCAGATACGCAGTATTTT. It codes for CASSLSRGADTQYF.

This clone turned up a few times. Here the CDR3 DNA reads TGTGCCTGGAGTGTGATGTCAGTCAATCAGCCCCAGCATTTT. Protein: CAWSVMSVNQPQHF. The chain joins TRBV30 to TRBJ1-5; D remains ambiguous. The CDR3 length is 14 residues. The V end lost 0 bases, the J end lost 3 bases, and 9 bases lay between the germline ends. Germline values: CDR1 GTSNPN, CDR2 SVGIG (reference sequence).

V is TRBV5-4 and J is TRBJ1-1; D is perhaps TRBD1 (6 bases). The CDR3 is 14 amino acids. CDR1 SGHNT and CDR2 YYREEE come from the germline V gene (reference sequence). The V and J ends lost 1 base and 6 bases respectively, with 13 bases between them. The CDR3 sequence is CASSLFGGKAEAFF. The CDR3 nucleotides are TGTGCCAGCAGCTTGTTTGGGGGCAAGGCTGAAGCTTTCTTT.

Concerning this clone itself: Other DNA sequences from this sample encode an identical CDR3 as well. The J gene is TRBJ2-7, the V gene TRBV7-2; D unresolved. V lost 2 bases, J lost 0 bases, and 5 bases lay in between. Germline V gene lookup returns CDR1 SGHTA and CDR2 FQGNSA. CDR3 size: 13 residues. This CDR3 reads CASSLPSSYEQYF. CDR3 DNA: TGTGCCAGCAGCTTACCGAGCTCCTACGAGCAGTACTTC.

The chain joins TRBV5-4 to TRBJ1-2; D is uncertain. The CDR3 runs to 13 residues. The V end lost 2 bases, the J end lost 4 bases, and 9 bases lay between the germline ends. Germline V gene data show CDR1 as SGHNT and CDR2 as YYREEE (reference sequence). This CDR3 is CASSFAHLYGYTF. CDR3 coding DNA: TGTGCCAGCAGCTTCGCGCATCTCTATGGCTACACCTTC.

The CDR3 here is CASSRGLAGGSTDTQYF. The CDR3 coding sequence is TGTGCCAGCAGCAGGGGACTAGCGGGAGGGAGCACAGATACGCAGTATTTT. The chain combines TRBV21-1 with TRBJ2-3; the table assigns TRBD2, which was not confirmed against the DNA. TRBV21-1 is reported as a pseudogene. This CDR3 spans 17 amino acids.

The V call is TRBV27, the J call TRBJ1-1; D is ambiguous. There are 14 residues in the CDR3. V was cut by 3 bases and J by 0 bases, with 8 bases left in between. The germline V gene has CDR1 MNHEY and CDR2 SMNVEV (reference sequence). CDR3 coding DNA: TGTGCCAGCAGTTTGCGGGTTGTGAACACTGAAGCTTTCTTT. This encodes CASSLRVVNTEAFF.

This chain joins TRBV5-1 and TRBJ2-5; 9 nucleotides align to TRBD1. The CDR3 loop spans 14 amino acids. Germline V gene data show CDR1 as SGHRS and CDR2 as YFSETQ. The trim removed 1 base at V and 4 bases at J, leaving 2 bases unmatched. The DNA for the CDR3 is TGCGCCAGCAGCTTGACAGGGGGCACAGAGACCCAGTACTTC. Amino acid sequence: CASSLTGGTETQYF.

This rearrangement joins TRBV30 to TRBJ1-4; 8 bases are a match to TRBD1. Germline V lookup: CDR1 GTSNPN, CDR2 SVGIG (reference sequence). The CDR3 has 17 residues. V lost 0 bases, J lost 0 bases, and 6 bases stayed unmatched. The CDR3 protein is CAWSVQGVLTTNEKLFF. As DNA, the CDR3 is TGTGCCTGGAGTGTACAGGGGGTCTTAACAACTAATGAAAAACTGTTTTTT.

The genes are TRBV30 and TRBJ1-5; D call uncertain. Trimming pared 0 bases from V and 6 bases from J, leaving 9 bases between. Germline assignment: CDR1 GTSNPN and CDR2 SVGIG (reference sequence). The length of the CDR3 is 13 residues. CDR3 nucleotides: TGTGCCTGGAGTGTATCCGGTGGTCAGCCCCAGCATTTT. It is translated as CAWSVSGGQPQHF.

This rearrangement joins TRBV18 to TRBJ1-4; D gene uncertain. This CDR3 region has 15 residues. The germline CDR1 and CDR2 sequences are KGHSH and LQKENI. The V gene lost 1 base and the J gene lost 0 bases, with 6 bases spanning the gap. The CDR3 protein is CASSPRGATNEKLFF. In DNA, the CDR3 is TGTGCCAGCTCACCACGCGGCGCAACTAATGAAAAACTGTTTTTT.

The J gene is TRBJ1-4, the V gene TRBV27; tentative D call: TRBD1 (5 bases). Germline loops: CDR1 MNHEY, CDR2 SMNVEV (reference sequence). V gave up 0 bases and J gave up 10 bases, with 9 bases separating them. This CDR3 contains 13 residues. This CDR3 reads CASSLSSGGKLFF. CDR3 coding DNA: TGTGCCAGCAGTTTATCGAGCGGGGGAAAACTGTTTTTT. The variable domain in full, with the rest retrieved from reference TRBV27 and TRBJ1-4, is EAQVTQNPRYLITVTGKKLTVTCSQNMNHEYMSWYRQDPGLGLRQIYYSMNVEVTDKGDVPEGYKVSRKEKRNFPLILESPSPNQTSLYFCASSLSSGGKLFFGSGTQLSVL.

This chain connects TRBV21-1 to TRBJ2-1; TRBD2, the table's D call, lacks a check against the DNA. TRBV21-1 is flagged as a pseudogene. The CDR3 sequence is 18 residues long. The CDR3 loop reads CASSHRKRTSGRGNEQFF. The CDR3 bases are TGTGCCAGCAGCCATCGGAAACGGACTAGCGGGAGAGGAAATGAGCAGTTCTTC.

V gene TRBV28 combines with J gene TRBJ2-6; weak D call: TRBD2 (6 bases). The germline V gene has CDR1 MDHEN and CDR2 SYDVKM. The CDR3 spans 17 residues. Trimming pared 8 bases from V and 3 bases from J, leaving 20 bases between. The CDR3 region has the DNA TGTGCCAGCCTCTTTAGCCAGGGAGGAAGTGGGGCCAACGTCCTGACTTTC. It encodes CASLFSQGGSGANVLTF.

This clone was found a few times. The chain uses TRBV5-1 and TRBJ2-3; tentatively, D is TRBD1 (6 bases). Germline CDR1 is SGHRS and CDR2 is YFSETQ. Between the trimmed V and J ends, which lost 4 bases and 2 bases, there was a span of 17 bases. The CDR3 totals 16 residues. CDR3 DNA: TGCGCCAGCAGCAACCGGGACACAATTTTCACAGATACGCAGTATTTT. Residues: CASSNRDTIFTDTQYF.

This clone has a single count. The chain uses TRBV19 and TRBJ1-2; D gene ambiguous. V was trimmed by 1 base and J by 2 bases, leaving 8 bases between them. Germline V lookup: CDR1 LNHDA, CDR2 SQIVND (reference sequence). This CDR3 is built from 14 residues. The CDR3: CASSIGGRNYGYTF. CDR3 coding DNA: TGTGCCAGTAGTATAGGTGGCAGAAACTATGGCTACACCTTC.

This clone turned up a few times. The chain links TRBV27 to TRBJ1-1; TRBD1 matches 8 bases. The CDR3 extends over 13 amino acids. With 3 bases clipped from V and 8 bases from J, the junction kept 5 bases outside the gene matches. The germline CDR1 and CDR2 sequences are MNHEY and SMNVEV (reference sequence). The CDR3, as DNA: TGTGCCAGCAGTTTCCTACAGGGGGGCGAAGCTTTCTTT. Protein sequence: CASSFLQGGEAFF.

In regard to this clone: Distinct nucleotide sequences in the sample also encode this CDR3. The chain combines TRBV10-3 with TRBJ2-7; 7 nucleotides line up with TRBD2. V was clipped by 6 bases and J by 7 bases; unmatched bases: 6. This CDR3 region has 12 residues. Germline V CDR1 and CDR2: ENHRY, SYGVKD. Here the CDR3 reads CAISSREGEQYF. The CDR3 DNA reads as TGTGCCATCAGCAGTAGGGAGGGGGAGCAGTACTTC.

The rearrangement joins TRBV6-5 to TRBJ2-7; TRBD2 agrees at 10 bases. The CDR3 runs to 14 residues. J was trimmed by 7 bases and V by 8 bases; bases with no gene match: 11. CDR1 is MNHEY and CDR2 is SVGAGI in the germline V gene. This CDR3 reads CASGSSGSWREQYF. CDR3 bases: TGTGCCAGCGGCTCTAGCGGGAGTTGGAGAGAGCAGTACTTC.

This rearrangement joins TRBV7-9 to TRBJ1-1; D ambiguous. Germline V gives CDR1 SEHNR, CDR2 FQNEAQ (reference sequence). Trimming shortened V by 0 bases and J by 3 bases, and 14 bases separated the two germline ends. The CDR3 is 16 residues long. CDR3 region: CASSLAARGGDTEAFF. The CDR3 nucleotides read TGTGCCAGCAGCTTAGCCGCCCGGGGTGGTGACACTGAAGCTTTCTTT. Looking up the rest from reference TRBV7-9 and TRBJ1-1 gives the full variable domain: DTGVSQNPRHKITKRGQNVTFRCDPISEHNRLYWYRQTLGQGPEFLTYFQNEAQLEKSRLLSDRFSAERPKGSFSTLEIQRTEQGDSAMYLCASSLAARGGDTEAFFGQGTRLTVV.

This chain joins TRBV29-1 and TRBJ1-2, with D perhaps matching TRBD1 (5 bases). V dropped 6 bases and J dropped 3 bases, with 26 bases sitting between them. This CDR3 comprises 17 residues. Germline CDR1 and CDR2: SQVTM and ANQGSEA. CDR3 bases: TGCAGCGTAGGCCGGGACTCAGCTTCTCATTCAGACTATGGCTACACCTTC. This codes for CSVGRDSASHSDYGYTF.

The chain carries TRBV28 and TRBJ1-5; possibly TRBD1 for D (6 bases). Germline V gives CDR1 MDHEN, CDR2 SYDVKM. There are 14 residues in the CDR3. V was trimmed by 3 bases and J by 7 bases, leaving 13 bases between them. The CDR3 DNA sequence: TGTGCCAGCAGTTTTCACAGGGTTCGCCAGCCCCAGCATTTT. Its translation is CASSFHRVRQPQHF.

This sequence joins TRBV4-1 and TRBJ2-7; tentatively, D is TRBD1 (5 bases). V was clipped by 3 bases and J by 4 bases, with 10 bases between them. The germline V gene has CDR1 MGHRA and CDR2 YSYEKL. The CDR3 sequence is 13 residues long. The chain's CDR3 is CASSHTDSYEQYF. DNA for the CDR3: TGCGCCAGCAGCCACACCGACAGTTACGAGCAGTACTTC.